The 6 T cell receptor beta chains presented below share a single source sample, sequenced in a study of cytomegalovirus exposure and HLA in healthy donors. Assay: immunoSEQ multiplex PCR; the TCRdb copy retains only in-frame clones and omits some. Of about 120,000 clones listed, around 89% were seen once; the top ten hold roughly 1.4%. The material sequenced was PBMCs. Source of these receptors: a woman between 25 and 40 years old in good health and CMV-seropositive.

The V call is TRBV7-3, the J call TRBJ2-7, with D uncertain. Per the germline V gene, CDR1 is SGHTA and CDR2 is FQGTGA. CDR3 length: 13 residues. Trimming cost V 3 bases and J 0 bases, with 6 bases left between them. The CDR3 region has the DNA TGTGCCAGCAGCTTGGCGGCCTCCTACGAGCAGTACTTC. This codes for CASSLAASYEQYF.

This clone was recorded a few times. The sample has other DNA sequences that encode this CDR3 too. The J gene is TRBJ2-7, the V gene TRBV2; 11 bases agree with TRBD2. Germline values: CDR1 SNHLY, CDR2 FYNNEI. V was clipped by 2 bases and J by 3 bases; unmatched bases: 0. This CDR3 region has 14 residues. The CDR3 spells CASSELAGGYEQYF. The CDR3, as DNA: TGTGCCAGCAGTGAACTAGCGGGGGGCTACGAGCAGTACTTC.

The rearrangement uses TRBV6-4 and TRBJ2-6; 11 bases are shared with TRBD2. CDR1 and CDR2 from the germline V gene are MRHNA and SNTAGT. V lost 2 bases to trimming and J lost 0 bases; unmatched junction nucleotides: 0. This CDR3 spans 17 amino acids. The DNA of the CDR3 is TGTGCCAGCAGTGACGGGACTAGCGGCTCTGGGGCCAACGTCCTGACTTTC. Protein product: CASSDGTSGSGANVLTF.

This chain connects TRBV9 to TRBJ2-7, with 8 nucleotides matching TRBD1. Trimming took 2 bases from V and 2 from J; bases not matched to a gene: 6. The germline CDR1 and CDR2 sequences are SGDLS and YYNGEE. CDR3 length: 15 residues. DNA of the CDR3: TGTGCCAGCAGCGTTGGGAGGACAGGGCCCTACGAGCAGTACTTC. It encodes CASSVGRTGPYEQYF.

V gene TRBV4-3 combines with J gene TRBJ1-2, with D perhaps TRBD1 (6 bases). Germline V gene data show CDR1 as LGHNA and CDR2 as YSLEER. The V and J ends lost 1 base and 4 bases respectively, with 13 bases between them. This CDR3 comprises 15 residues. Written as DNA, the CDR3 is TGCGCCAGCAGCCAAGCGGGGGGGGCAGGCTATGGCTACACCTTC. It specifies CASSQAGGAGYGYTF.

In this sample, this clone turned up once. V usage is TRBV9 and J usage is TRBJ2-2; possible D gene TRBD1, 6 bases. Germline CDR1 reads SGDLS; CDR2 reads YYNGEE. The CDR3 has 15 amino acids. V shed 3 bases and J shed 7 bases, with 16 bases lying between them. The chain's CDR3 is CASSGRTARGGELFF. In nucleotides, the CDR3 is TGTGCCAGCAGCGGAAGGACAGCCCGGGGCGGGGAGCTGTTTTTT.